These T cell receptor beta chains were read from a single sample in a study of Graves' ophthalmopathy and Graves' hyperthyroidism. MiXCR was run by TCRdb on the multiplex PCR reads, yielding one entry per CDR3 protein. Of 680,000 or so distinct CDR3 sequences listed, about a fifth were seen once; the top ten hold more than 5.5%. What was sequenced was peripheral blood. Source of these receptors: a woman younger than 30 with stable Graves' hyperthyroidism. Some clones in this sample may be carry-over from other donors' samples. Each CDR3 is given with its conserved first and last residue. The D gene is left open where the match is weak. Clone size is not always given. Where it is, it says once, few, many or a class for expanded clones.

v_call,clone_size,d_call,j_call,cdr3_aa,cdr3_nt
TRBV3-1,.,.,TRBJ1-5,CASSQVQGDQPQHF,TGTGCCAGCAGCCAAGTACAAGGGGATCAGCCCCAGCATTTT
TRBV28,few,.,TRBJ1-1,CASSLREGRLAFF,TGTGCCAGCAGTTTAAGGGAGGGGAGGCTAGCTTTCTTT
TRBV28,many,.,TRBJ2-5,CASSAPTEYQETQYF,TGTGCCAGCAGTGCCCCGACAGAGTACCAAGAGACCCAGTACTTC
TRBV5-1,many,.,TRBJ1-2,CASTMDGNYGYTF,TGCGCCAGCACAATGGACGGTAACTATGGCTACACCTTC
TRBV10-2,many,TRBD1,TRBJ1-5,CASSGDRGGRSQPQHF,TGCGCCAGCAGTGGGGACAGGGGCGGGCGTAGTCAGCCCCAGCATTTT
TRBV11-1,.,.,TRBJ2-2,CASSFVGVAVAGELFF,TGTGCCAGCAGCTTCGTTGGGGTAGCGGTAGCCGGGGAGCTGTTTTTT
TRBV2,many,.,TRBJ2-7,CASSADRPSYEQYF,TGTGCCAGCAGTGCGGACAGACCCTCCTACGAGCAGTACTTC
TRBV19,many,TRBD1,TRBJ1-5,CASSRRQGASQPQHF,TGTGCCAGTAGTAGGAGACAGGGGGCATCTCAGCCCCAGCATTTT
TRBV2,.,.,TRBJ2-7,CASSEEGQYF,TGTGCCAGCAGTGAGGAGGGTCAGTACTTC
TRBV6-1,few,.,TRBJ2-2,CASRTGSTGELFF,TGTGCCAGCAGAACAGGTTCCACCGGGGAGCTGTTTTTT
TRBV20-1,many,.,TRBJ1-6,CSASVTQGSDGGNSPLHF,TGCAGTGCTAGTGTTACCCAGGGCAGCGATGGAGGGAATTCACCCCTCCACTTT
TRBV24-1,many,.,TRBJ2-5,CATGWGETQYF,TGTGCCACCGGGTGGGGAGAGACCCAGTACTTC
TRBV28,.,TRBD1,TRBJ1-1,CAGKSPRGPEAFF,TGTGCCGGAAAAAGCCCCAGGGGGCCAGAAGCTTTCTTT
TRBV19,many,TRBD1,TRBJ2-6,CASSIQGAASGANVLTF,TGTGCCAGTAGTATCCAGGGGGCTGCTTCTGGGGCCAACGTCCTGACTTTC
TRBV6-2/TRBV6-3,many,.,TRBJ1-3,CASSYTTPQSYSGSTIYF,TGTGCCAGCAGTTACACGACACCCCAGAGCTACTCTGGAAGCACCATATATTTT
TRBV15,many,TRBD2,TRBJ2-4,CATSRVGRGGIQYF,TGTGCCACCAGCAGAGTCGGGCGGGGGGGCATTCAGTACTTC
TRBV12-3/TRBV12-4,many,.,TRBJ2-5,CAIKDGETQYF,TGTGCCATCAAGGATGGGGAGACCCAGTACTTC
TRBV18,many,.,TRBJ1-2,CASSPTGDSYYGYTF,TGTGCCAGCTCACCTACGGGAGACAGCTACTATGGCTACACCTTC
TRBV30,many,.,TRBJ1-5,CAWSENTGGQPQHF,TGTGCCTGGAGTGAAAATACAGGCGGGCAGCCCCAGCATTTT
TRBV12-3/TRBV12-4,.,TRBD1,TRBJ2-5,CASSDTGAVVETQYF,TGTGCCAGCAGTGATACAGGGGCCGTAGTGGAGACCCAGTACTTC
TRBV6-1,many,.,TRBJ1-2,CASSRSRGADYGYTF,TGTGCCAGCAGTAGGAGCAGGGGTGCGGACTATGGCTACACCTTC
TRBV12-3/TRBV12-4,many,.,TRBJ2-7,CASSFRGLNEQYF,TGTGCCAGCAGTTTCCGGGGGCTCAACGAGCAGTACTTC
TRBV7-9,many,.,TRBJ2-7,CASSEDRGSDEQYF,TGTGCCAGCAGCGAAGACAGAGGCAGCGACGAGCAGTACTTC
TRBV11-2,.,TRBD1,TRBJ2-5,CASSSARDRRWETQYF,TGTGCCAGCAGCTCGGCCCGGGACAGGCGGTGGGAGACCCAGTACTTC
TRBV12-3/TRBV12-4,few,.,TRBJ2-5,CASSSTPRQETQYF,TGTGCCAGCAGTTCAACTCCGAGACAGGAGACCCAGTACTTC
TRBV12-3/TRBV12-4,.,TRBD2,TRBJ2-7,CASGLAGESYEQYF,TGTGCCAGCGGGCTAGCGGGGGAGTCCTACGAGCAGTACTTC